The rows below give T cell receptor beta chains drawn from one sample of a study of early T cells in non-severe SARS-CoV-2 infection. TCRdb used MiXCR to reprocess the 5' RACE reads, holding one entry per CDR3 protein. The profile covers 25,000 to 35,000 distinct CDR3 sequences, with about 5.2% appearing a single time and about 4% taken by the ten largest. Sequencing input: whole blood. These TCRs come from an adult who was a healthcare worker with PCR-confirmed SARS-CoV-2 infection or an uninfected control (not recorded which). Each CDR3 is given with its conserved first and last residue. D genes are given only for firm matches. Rows give clone size only sometimes, using once, few, many, or a class for an expanded clone.

CDR3aa: CASSFSGSPYEQYF
CDR3nt: TGTGCCAGCAGCTTTAGCGGGAGCCCCTACGAGCAGTACTTC
d_gene: TRBD2
j_gene: TRBJ2-7
abundance: .
v_gene: TRBV11-2

CDR3aa: CSAPLRSGRPDTQYF
CDR3nt: TGCAGTGCCCCTCTTCGGAGCGGGAGGCCAGATACGCAGTATTTT
d_gene: TRBD2
j_gene: TRBJ2-3
abundance: few
v_gene: TRBV20-1

CDR3aa: CSARGNRDTQYF
CDR3nt: TGCAGTGCTAGAGGGAATCGAGATACGCAGTATTTT
d_gene: .
j_gene: TRBJ2-3
abundance: few
v_gene: TRBV20-1

CDR3aa: CAISEGTTVQEYF
CDR3nt: TGTGCCATCAGTGAGGGGACTACGGTCCAGGAGTACTTC
d_gene: TRBD2
j_gene: TRBJ2-7
abundance: few
v_gene: TRBV10-3

CDR3aa: CASSGMADYGYTF
CDR3nt: TGTGCCAGCTCAGGGATGGCTGACTATGGCTACACCTTC
d_gene: .
j_gene: TRBJ1-2
abundance: few
v_gene: TRBV18

CDR3aa: CASSFTSGRVADTQYF
CDR3nt: TGTGCCAGCAGCTTCACTAGCGGGAGGGTGGCAGATACGCAGTATTTT
d_gene: TRBD2
j_gene: TRBJ2-3
abundance: many
v_gene: TRBV7-2

CDR3aa: CASTQQTGNYGYTF
CDR3nt: TGTGCCAGCACCCAGCAGACAGGAAACTATGGCTACACCTTC
d_gene: .
j_gene: TRBJ1-2
abundance: .
v_gene: TRBV6-1

CDR3aa: CSARKTNKETQYF
CDR3nt: TGCAGTGCTAGAAAGACTAACAAAGAGACCCAGTACTTC
d_gene: .
j_gene: TRBJ2-5
abundance: many
v_gene: TRBV20-1

CDR3aa: CASSRTDGRTEAFF
CDR3nt: TGTGCCAGCAGCCGAACGGACGGGCGGACTGAAGCTTTCTTT
d_gene: .
j_gene: TRBJ1-1
abundance: many
v_gene: TRBV4-2

CDR3aa: CASRESTGDNYGYTF
CDR3nt: TGTGCCAGCAGAGAGTCGACAGGGGATAACTATGGCTACACCTTC
d_gene: TRBD1
j_gene: TRBJ1-2
abundance: many
v_gene: TRBV7-2

CDR3aa: CAISVTDNSAYEQYF
CDR3nt: TGTGCCATCAGTGTGACGGACAATTCGGCCTACGAGCAGTACTTC
d_gene: .
j_gene: TRBJ2-7
abundance: .
v_gene: TRBV10-3

CDR3aa: CASSSGTPSETQYF
CDR3nt: TGCGCCAGCAGCTCCGGGACCCCAAGCGAGACCCAGTACTTC
d_gene: .
j_gene: TRBJ2-5
abundance: few
v_gene: TRBV5-1

CDR3aa: CARSGTGGGDTQYF
CDR3nt: TGTGCCCGCTCCGGGACAGGGGGCGGCGATACGCAGTATTTT
d_gene: TRBD1
j_gene: TRBJ2-3
abundance: .
v_gene: TRBV19

CDR3aa: CASSIRGGQGNTEAFF
CDR3nt: TGTGCCAGCAGCATCAGGGGTGGGCAGGGGAACACTGAAGCTTTCTTT
d_gene: .
j_gene: TRBJ1-1
abundance: .
v_gene: TRBV7-2

CDR3aa: CASSLMDRGTDTQYF
CDR3nt: TGCGCCAGCAGCTTGATGGACAGGGGCACAGATACGCAGTATTTT
d_gene: TRBD1
j_gene: TRBJ2-3
abundance: many
v_gene: TRBV5-1

CDR3aa: CAIGSGSSYNEQFF
CDR3nt: TGTGCCATCGGAAGTGGTAGCTCCTACAATGAGCAGTTCTTC
d_gene: .
j_gene: TRBJ2-1
abundance: many
v_gene: TRBV10-3

CDR3aa: CASSLQGADTEAFF
CDR3nt: TGCGCCAGCAGTTTACAGGGGGCAGACACTGAAGCTTTCTTT
d_gene: TRBD1
j_gene: TRBJ1-1
abundance: .
v_gene: TRBV10-2

CDR3aa: CASSRAGGSNQPQHF
CDR3nt: TGTGCCAGTAGTAGGGCAGGGGGTAGCAATCAGCCCCAGCATTTT
d_gene: TRBD1
j_gene: TRBJ1-5
abundance: many
v_gene: TRBV19

CDR3aa: CAISGSGANVLTF
CDR3nt: TGTGCCATCAGCGGCTCTGGGGCCAACGTCCTGACTTTC
d_gene: .
j_gene: TRBJ2-6
abundance: many
v_gene: TRBV10-3

CDR3aa: CASSSERYEQYF
CDR3nt: TGTGCCAGCAGTTCCGAGCGGTACGAGCAGTACTTC
d_gene: .
j_gene: TRBJ2-7
abundance: many
v_gene: TRBV28

CDR3aa: CASSPTADSFKQYF
CDR3nt: TGTGCCAGCAGCCCCACCGCGGACAGCTTTAAGCAGTACTTC
d_gene: .
j_gene: TRBJ2-7
abundance: .
v_gene: TRBV7-9

CDR3aa: CASSYTRGMAPYEQYF
CDR3nt: TGTGCCAGCAGTTACACCAGGGGTATGGCGCCCTACGAGCAGTACTTC
d_gene: .
j_gene: TRBJ2-7
abundance: .
v_gene: TRBV6-2/TRBV6-3

CDR3aa: CASSRTGDSTGELFF
CDR3nt: TGTGCCAGTAGTAGGACAGGGGACTCCACCGGGGAGCTGTTTTTT
d_gene: TRBD1
j_gene: TRBJ2-2
abundance: medium-sized
v_gene: TRBV19

CDR3aa: CASSVDGYEQYF
CDR3nt: TGTGCCAGCAGCGTCGACGGCTACGAGCAGTACTTC
d_gene: .
j_gene: TRBJ2-7
abundance: many
v_gene: TRBV7-6

CDR3aa: CASIRGIAKNIQYF
CDR3nt: TGTGCCAGCATAAGGGGGATAGCCAAAAACATTCAGTACTTC
d_gene: .
j_gene: TRBJ2-4
abundance: .
v_gene: TRBV2

CDR3aa: CASSHRPSSYEQYF
CDR3nt: TGTGCCAGCAGCCATCGACCCAGCTCCTACGAGCAGTACTTC
d_gene: .
j_gene: TRBJ2-7
abundance: many
v_gene: TRBV28

CDR3aa: CASIKFGQNTEAFF
CDR3nt: TGTGCCAGCATTAAGTTCGGGCAGAACACTGAAGCTTTCTTT
d_gene: .
j_gene: TRBJ1-1
abundance: many
v_gene: TRBV27

CDR3aa: CASSSYRGDQFF
CDR3nt: TGTGCCAGCAGCAGTTACAGGGGAGATCAGTTCTTC
d_gene: TRBD1
j_gene: TRBJ2-1
abundance: many
v_gene: TRBV11-2

CDR3aa: CASSQTFATNEKLFF
CDR3nt: TGCGCCAGCAGCCAGACGTTTGCAACTAATGAAAAACTGTTTTTT
d_gene: .
j_gene: TRBJ1-4
abundance: few
v_gene: TRBV4-3

CDR3aa: CASSLVIGLAGGPHEQYF
CDR3nt: TGTGCCAGCAGCTTAGTGATTGGACTAGCGGGAGGGCCCCACGAGCAGTACTTC
d_gene: TRBD2
j_gene: TRBJ2-7
abundance: many
v_gene: TRBV7-2

CDR3aa: CASSQMPGFDYGYTF
CDR3nt: TGTGCCAGCAGCCAAATGCCGGGGTTCGACTATGGCTACACCTTC
d_gene: .
j_gene: TRBJ1-2
abundance: many
v_gene: TRBV7-8

CDR3aa: CASSFLGTGNQPQHF
CDR3nt: TGTGCCAGCAGCTTTTTAGGGACAGGTAATCAGCCCCAGCATTTT
d_gene: TRBD1
j_gene: TRBJ1-5
abundance: .
v_gene: TRBV7-2

CDR3aa: CASSPRIWQGGSNEKLFF
CDR3nt: TGTGCCAGCAGTCCGAGGATTTGGCAGGGTGGGAGTAATGAAAAACTGTTTTTT
d_gene: .
j_gene: TRBJ1-4
abundance: .
v_gene: TRBV12-3/TRBV12-4

CDR3aa: CASSQDPSLTDTQYF
CDR3nt: TGCGCCAGCAGCCAAGATCCCAGCCTCACAGATACGCAGTATTTT
d_gene: .
j_gene: TRBJ2-3
abundance: many
v_gene: TRBV4-3

CDR3aa: CSARPSSGLNQPQHF
CDR3nt: TGCAGTGCTCGCCCTAGTTCCGGGCTCAATCAGCCCCAGCATTTT
d_gene: .
j_gene: TRBJ1-5
abundance: .
v_gene: TRBV20-1

CDR3aa: CASSHSGRRETQYF
CDR3nt: TGTGCCAGTAGCCATAGCGGGAGGAGAGAGACCCAGTACTTC
d_gene: TRBD2
j_gene: TRBJ2-5
abundance: many
v_gene: TRBV19

CDR3aa: CASSFGQEETQYF
CDR3nt: TGTGCCAGCTCATTTGGACAGGAAGAGACCCAGTACTTC
d_gene: TRBD1
j_gene: TRBJ2-5
abundance: .
v_gene: TRBV18

CDR3aa: CSAGGGGLSGELFF
CDR3nt: TGCAGCGCGGGAGGGGGGGGCCTGTCCGGGGAGCTGTTTTTT
d_gene: TRBD2
j_gene: TRBJ2-2
abundance: .
v_gene: TRBV29-1

CDR3aa: CASSYEGGTNYGYTF
CDR3nt: TGTGCCAGCAGTTACGAGGGGGGGACTAACTATGGCTACACCTTC
d_gene: .
j_gene: TRBJ1-2
abundance: many
v_gene: TRBV6-6

CDR3aa: CASSKAGQVNGANVLTF
CDR3nt: TGTGCCAGCAGCAAAGCCGGACAGGTGAACGGGGCCAACGTCCTGACTTTC
d_gene: .
j_gene: TRBJ2-6
abundance: .
v_gene: TRBV21-1

CDR3aa: CSARIQGSSSNEQFF
CDR3nt: TGCAGTGCGAGGATTCAGGGGTCCAGTAGCAATGAGCAGTTCTTC
d_gene: .
j_gene: TRBJ2-1
abundance: many
v_gene: TRBV20-1

CDR3aa: CASSPGLAGLYNEQFF
CDR3nt: TGTGCCAGCAGCCCCGGACTAGCGGGGCTTTACAATGAGCAGTTCTTC
d_gene: TRBD2
j_gene: TRBJ2-1
abundance: .
v_gene: TRBV7-2

CDR3aa: CASSRTGGGNSPLHF
CDR3nt: TGCGCCAGCAGCCGTACCGGGGGCGGAAATTCACCCCTCCACTTT
d_gene: .
j_gene: TRBJ1-6
abundance: many
v_gene: TRBV4-1

CDR3aa: CASSKTGRTEAFF
CDR3nt: TGTGCCAGCAGCAAAACAGGGCGCACTGAAGCTTTCTTT
d_gene: .
j_gene: TRBJ1-1
abundance: many
v_gene: TRBV27

CDR3aa: CASRRGLAVQETQYF
CDR3nt: TGTGCCAGCAGGCGGGGACTAGCGGTACAAGAGACCCAGTACTTC
d_gene: TRBD2
j_gene: TRBJ2-5
abundance: many
v_gene: TRBV7-2

CDR3aa: CASSPWGRVAGANVLTF
CDR3nt: TGTGCCAGCAGCCCTTGGGGGCGCGTAGCTGGGGCCAACGTCCTGACTTTC
d_gene: .
j_gene: TRBJ2-6
abundance: many
v_gene: TRBV11-2

CDR3aa: CASSSRENPSDTQYF
CDR3nt: TGTGCCAGCAGCTCTCGGGAGAATCCCTCAGATACGCAGTATTTT
d_gene: .
j_gene: TRBJ2-3
abundance: many
v_gene: TRBV12-3/TRBV12-4

CDR3aa: CASSADRSYGYTF
CDR3nt: TGTGCCAGCAGCGCTGATAGAAGCTATGGCTACACCTTC
d_gene: .
j_gene: TRBJ1-2
abundance: many
v_gene: TRBV14

CDR3aa: CASSIGRNEQFF
CDR3nt: TGTGCCAGCAGTATCGGCAGGAATGAGCAGTTCTTC
d_gene: .
j_gene: TRBJ2-1
abundance: few
v_gene: TRBV28

CDR3aa: CASSSVQIRGDTQYF
CDR3nt: TGTGCCAGCAGTTCCGTACAGATCCGCGGAGATACGCAGTATTTT
d_gene: .
j_gene: TRBJ2-3
abundance: many
v_gene: TRBV28

CDR3aa: CASSPPGLATDTQYF
CDR3nt: TGTGCCAGCAGTCCCCCGGGACTTGCCACAGATACGCAGTATTTT
d_gene: .
j_gene: TRBJ2-3
abundance: many
v_gene: TRBV6-2/TRBV6-3